The present T cell receptor (beta chain) was sequenced within a study of vaccination and CD4 T cells after COVID-19. As to treatment: approximately nine-day PBMC culture with coronavirus spike peptide pools or control peptides (ViraFEST assay). These CD4+ T cells came from approximately 10-day cultures by negative selection. Of note for this clonotype: Its antigen is as yet unknown.

The CDR3 length is 12 residues. Germline values: CDR1 SEHNR, CDR2 FQNEAQ (reference sequence). V was pared by 6 bases and J by 4 bases, with 10 bases between. Cultured CD4+ T cell DNA was sequenced using the Oncomine TCR Beta short-read assay. One entry per CDR3 protein results from TCRdb running MiXCR on the PCR reads. This sample has some 17,000 distinct CDR3 sequences, with approximately 36% found just once. Sequencing used CD4+ T cells from blood, cultured in vitro. The sequence was collected from a human donor who had recovered from COVID-19. The chain joins TRBV7-9 to TRBJ2-7; D is unclear. The CDR3 sequence: CASSPEWYEQYF. As DNA, the CDR3 is TGTGCCAGCAGTCCCGAGTGGTACGAGCAGTACTTC.